The next 23 T cell receptor beta chains were all read from a single sample in a study of T cells in Graves' hyperthyroidism and ophthalmopathy. Amplification yielded TCR beta CDR3 regions, with RNA transcripts as the source. Using the HTBI primer set, a first-round RT-PCR was run on the TCR CDR3. TCRdb re-analysed the multiplex PCR reads in MiXCR, keeping a single row per CDR3 protein. The sample lists 530,000 or so distinct CDR3 sequences, under 20% occurring once. Source material: blood. Receptor source: a woman younger than 35 with Graves' ophthalmopathy.

J is TRBJ2-1 and V is TRBV19, with TRBD2 matching over 11 bases. CDR3 length equals 16 residues. Germline CDR1 reads LNHDA; CDR2 reads SQIVND (reference sequence). V was pared by 7 bases and J by 6 bases, with 11 bases of the junction left unmatched. The CDR3 loop is CASTRALAGGPNEQFF. As DNA, the CDR3 is TGTGCCAGTACCCGGGCCTTAGCGGGAGGGCCCAATGAGCAGTTCTTC.

This clonotype has only a few counts. The V call is TRBV27, the J call TRBJ2-3, with D unresolved. V lost 5 bases and J lost 4, with 7 bases in between. Germline V gene data show CDR1 as MNHEY and CDR2 as SMNVEV (reference sequence). This CDR3 is built from 12 residues. The CDR3 reads CASSLTSDTQYF. CDR3 sequence (DNA): TGTGCCAGCAGTCTTACGTCAGATACGCAGTATTTT.

This clonotype appeared a few times. The chain combines TRBV5-4 with TRBJ2-7; 10 nucleotides agree with TRBD1. This CDR3 has 15 amino acids. In germline, CDR1 is SGHNT, CDR2 YYREEE (reference sequence). V shed 0 bases and J 7 bases; nucleotides not matched to a gene: 7. DNA for the CDR3: TGTGCCAGCAGCTTGGACGGGACAGGGGTAGGGGAGCAGTACTTC. Its protein product is CASSLDGTGVGEQYF.

This clonotype was recorded at least ten times. V usage is TRBV20-1 and J usage is TRBJ1-1; 7 bases agree with TRBD1. The trim removed 3 bases at V and 5 bases at J, leaving 6 bases unmatched. This CDR3 is built from 13 residues. CDR1 is DFQATT and CDR2 is SNEGSKA in the germline V gene (reference sequence). The CDR3 is CSASQAGGTEAFF. CDR3 DNA: TGCAGTGCTAGTCAGGCAGGGGGGACTGAAGCTTTCTTT.

This clonotype was observed at least ten times. The chain links TRBV9 to TRBJ1-2; D is perhaps TRBD1 (5 bases). Per the germline V gene, CDR1 is SGDLS and CDR2 is YYNGEE. The CDR3 is 13 residues long. The V end lost 0 bases, the J end lost 5 bases, and 8 bases lay between the germline ends. CDR3 loop: CASSVVGGYGYTF. CDR3 coding DNA: TGTGCCAGCAGCGTAGTTGGGGGATATGGCTACACCTTC.

This clonotype was observed at least ten times. The chain employs TRBV11-2 and TRBJ2-3; TRBD2 aligns across 9 bases. The germline V gene encodes CDR1 SGHAT and CDR2 FQNNGV. The ends lost 1 base at V and 2 bases at J; junction bases unmatched: 4. There are 16 residues in the CDR3. CDR3 region: CASSLVAGGLTDTQYF. In DNA form, the CDR3 reads TGTGCCAGCAGCTTAGTGGCGGGGGGGCTCACAGATACGCAGTATTTT.

Remarks on this clonotype: A read error may explain this, as a much larger clone is one base away. The chain is built from TRBV12-3 or TRBV12-4 and TRBJ2-7; no reliable D call. The CDR3 is made up of 12 amino acids. Here the CDR3 DNA reads TGTGCCAGCAATTTTGGATCCTACGAGCGGTACTTC. As protein: CASNFGSYERYF.

This clonotype has more than one count but fewer than ten. The CDR3 region is CASSPLLGTGATNEKLFF. CDR3 nucleotides: TGTGCCAGCAGCCCTCTATTAGGGACAGGGGCAACTAATGAAAAACTGTTTTTT. The V gene is TRBV7-9, the J gene TRBJ1-4; TRBD1 matches at 10 bases. After removal of 5 bases from V and 0 bases from J, the junction contained 9 bases not matched to a gene. Germline lookup yields CDR1 SEHNR and CDR2 FQNEAQ (reference sequence). CDR3 size: 18 residues.

This clonotype was detected a few times. In DNA form, the CDR3 reads TGTGCCAGCAGCCACAGATCCCAAATTGGCTACACCTTC. This sequence encodes CASSHRSQIGYTF. J is TRBJ1-2 and V is TRBV7-2, with D unclear. Trimming left V 5 bases short and J 7 bases short, with 14 bases between. CDR1 is SGHTA, CDR2 FQGNSA, per germline. This CDR3 is 13 amino acids long.

This chain joins TRBV7-2 and TRBJ1-2; 9 nucleotides match TRBD1. The CDR3 sequence is 14 residues long. The trim removed 1 base at V and 7 bases at J, leaving 4 bases unmatched. Germline loops: CDR1 SGHTA, CDR2 FQGNSA. The CDR3 here is CASSLVVTGGGYTF. CDR3 DNA: TGTGCCAGCAGCTTAGTCGTGACAGGGGGTGGCTACACCTTC. Supplemented by reference TRBV7-2 and TRBJ1-2, the full variable domain reads GAGVSQSPSNKVTEKGKDVELRCDPISGHTALYWYRQSLGQGLEFLIYFQGNSAPDKSGLPSDRFSAERTGGSVSTLTIQRTQQEDSAVYLCASSLVVTGGGYTFGSGTRLTVV.

Notes on this clonotype: Being one base from a much bigger clone, this may be a read error. The chain has TRBV6-2 or TRBV6-3 and TRBJ2-1; TRBD2 aligns across 11 bases. After removal of 2 bases from V and 8 bases from J, the junction contained 14 bases not matched to a gene. This CDR3 is built from 18 residues. Germline CDR1 is MNHEY and CDR2 is SVGEGT. CDR3 coding DNA: TGTGCCAGCAGTTACCCCTGTGACGGACTAGCGGGTGGCGATGAGCAGTTCTTC. Its protein product is CASSYPCDGLAGGDEQFF.

This clonotype has a count of ten or more. V usage is TRBV30 and J usage is TRBJ2-6; D uncertain. CDR3 length equals 18 residues. Germline V gene sequence: CDR1 GTSNPN, CDR2 SVGIG (reference sequence). CDR3: CATDHVLYDGFGANVLTF. The CDR3 DNA follows: TGTGCTACTGACCACGTACTGTATGACGGCTTTGGGGCCAACGTCCTGACTTTC.

The chain joins TRBV20-1 to TRBJ2-1; D gene ambiguous. The CDR3 is 13 residues long. Trimming pared 3 bases from V and 4 bases from J, leaving 10 bases between. CDR1 is DFQATT, CDR2 SNEGSKA, per germline (reference sequence). The CDR3 DNA is TGCAGTGCTAGTAGACCTAGGTACAATGAGCAGTTCTTC. Its translation is CSASRPRYNEQFF.

This clonotype came up many times. The chain has TRBV28 and TRBJ2-1; D call uncertain. The CDR3 runs 12 residues. Germline CDR1 is MDHEN and CDR2 is SYDVKM. Trimming pared 6 bases from V and 6 bases from J, leaving 9 bases between. CDR3 protein: CASSYSPNEQFF. As DNA, the CDR3 is TGTGCCAGCAGCTATTCCCCCAATGAGCAGTTCTTC.

Ten or more counts support this clonotype. V gene TRBV6-5 combines with J gene TRBJ1-1; no definite D call. V was shortened by 1 base and J by 0 bases, with 12 bases between the two germline ends. The CDR3 has 16 amino acids. The germline V gene has CDR1 MNHEY and CDR2 SVGAGI. The CDR3 loop reads CASSYWGDPMNTEAFF. CDR3 in DNA: TGTGCCAGCAGTTACTGGGGAGACCCCATGAACACTGAAGCTTTCTTT.

Concerning this clonotype: One end of the junction does not line up with germline, which may come from a read error. V usage is TRBV7-2 and J usage is TRBJ1-2, with 8 bases fitting TRBD1. The CDR3 loop spans 13 amino acids. Germline V gives CDR1 SGHTA, CDR2 FQGNSA. The CDR3: CASSLTGDGGHTF. CDR3 sequence (DNA): TGTGCCAGCAGCTTGACAGGGGATGGTGGCCACACCTTC.

The table lists this clonotype with many counts. V usage is TRBV12-3 or TRBV12-4 and J usage is TRBJ1-1; TRBD1 might be the D (5 bases). The V end lost 6 bases, the J end lost 5 bases, and 13 bases lay between the germline ends. This CDR3 contains 13 residues. The CDR3 nucleotides are TGTGCCAGCAGCCAAGGGGTGTTGACTGAAGCTTTCTTT. Protein: CASSQGVLTEAFF.

The chain joins TRBV3-1 to TRBJ1-1, with 8 nucleotides matching TRBD1. CDR1 and CDR2 (germline): LGHDT, YNNKEL (reference sequence). J lost 2 bases, V lost 3 bases, and 5 bases had no gene match. CDR3 length equals 15 residues. CDR3 sequence (DNA): TGTGCCAGCAGCCAGGAGGACAGGGCCAACACTGAAGCTTTCTTT. Translation: CASSQEDRANTEAFF.

This clonotype was counted many times. The rearrangement links TRBV12-3 or TRBV12-4 to TRBJ1-1; the D is unclear. The CDR3 spans 15 residues. Trimming pared 5 bases from V and 1 base from J, leaving 14 bases between. The DNA of the CDR3 is TGTGCCAGCAGTGCAACGTGGGAGGGGAACACTGAAGCTTTCTTT. This sequence encodes CASSATWEGNTEAFF.

This clonotype was observed many times. The chain joins TRBV2 to TRBJ2-7, with D possibly being TRBD1 (6 bases). Per the germline V gene, CDR1 is SNHLY and CDR2 is FYNNEI. The CDR3 is 13 amino acids. V was pared by 7 bases and J by 6 bases, with 16 bases between. CDR3 sequence reads: CASIFSTGTEQYF. CDR3 DNA: TGTGCCAGCATTTTTAGTACAGGGACCGAGCAGTACTTC.

This clonotype was seen many times. The chain recombines TRBV28 with TRBJ1-2, with D perhaps TRBD1 (6 bases). Germline V gene sequence: CDR1 MDHEN, CDR2 SYDVKM. This CDR3 contains 13 residues. Trimming pared 5 bases from V and 4 bases from J, leaving 11 bases between. The CDR3 bases are TGTGCCAGCAGTCCTCAGGGGCCCTATGGCTACACCTTC. It specifies CASSPQGPYGYTF.

There are many counts of this clonotype. The chain joins TRBV6-6 to TRBJ2-7, with D maybe TRBD1 (5 bases). Germline V gene lookup returns CDR1 MNHNY and CDR2 SVGAGI (reference sequence). The CDR3 consists of 14 residues. Deletions cut 1 base from V and 2 bases from J, with 9 bases between. The CDR3 nucleotides are TGTGCCAGCAGTTACTGGGGCAAAACCTACGAGCAGTACTTC. Its protein is CASSYWGKTYEQYF.

This clonotype was counted many times. The junction does not match germline at one end; this may be a read error. The chain employs TRBV7-7 and TRBJ1-4, with D unclear. This CDR3 contains 13 residues. CDR1 and CDR2 (germline): SSHAT, FNYEAQ (reference sequence). CDR3 amino acids: CASSLGWREKLFF. Here the CDR3 DNA reads TGTGCTAGCAGCTTAGGTTGGCGGGAAAAACTGTTTTTT.